Below are 12 T cell receptor beta chains sequenced from a single sample in a study of a mutant IDH1 vaccine in newly diagnosed glioma listed by TCRdb under 2021. Library method: the immunoSEQ multiplex PCR assay. The table comes from immuneACCESS by way of TCRdb, which keeps in-frame sequences with V and J called. Part of the clones is missing from these tables; in studies checked, under half for an unresolved V gene and the rest for unknown reasons. This sample has fewer than 45,000 clones in its table, and 80% to 85% of those were observed once. About 4.5% of the sample lies in the top ten. The meaning of the sample's time point label: week 35, safety follow-up. A 20-mer mutant IDH1 peptide at 300 micrograms in Montanide made up each vaccine dose, which was injected subcutaneously together with topical imiquimod. The antigens these receptors bind are not known. The material was PBMCs, obtained from a glioma patient whose treatment included an IDH1 peptide vaccine. These receptors were collected from a woman between 40 and 50 years old with glioma. Some clones in this sample may be carry-over from other donors' samples.

This sequence joins TRBV18 and TRBJ2-5; 8 positions agree with TRBD1. Germline CDR1 reads KGHSH; CDR2 reads LQKENI. The V segment lost 6 bases and the J segment 5 bases; nucleotides outside the gene matches: 14. The CDR3 consists of 16 residues. In DNA form, the CDR3 reads TGTGCCAGCTCTGAAGTCCGGACAGGGCAGGGGGAGACCCAGTACTTC. Its translation is CASSEVRTGQGETQYF. Full variable domain (remainder filled in from reference TRBV18 and TRBJ2-5): NAGVMQNPRHLVRRRGQEARLRCSPMKGHSHVYWYRQLPEEGLKFMVYLQKENIIDESGMPKERFSAEFPKEGPSILRIQQVVRGDSAAYFCASSEVRTGQGETQYFGPGTRLLVL.

This sequence joins TRBV6-1 and TRBJ1-2; D remains unclear. The CDR3 sequence is 10 residues long. V gave up 8 bases and J gave up 7 bases, with 8 bases separating them. Germline CDR1 MNHNS, CDR2 SASEGT. The CDR3 is CASGSGGYTF. As DNA, the CDR3 is TGTGCCAGCGGGTCGGGTGGCTACACCTTC.

The chain recombines TRBV12-5 with TRBJ2-3; D unresolved. In germline, CDR1 is LGHNT, CDR2 FRNRAP. V was cut by 5 bases and J by 2 bases, with 5 bases left in between. The CDR3 is made up of 12 amino acids. CDR3 loop: CASGINTDTQYF. The CDR3 region has the DNA TGTGCTAGTGGTATTAACACAGATACGCAGTATTTT.

This chain links TRBV10-3 with TRBJ1-1, with no clear D. V lost 3 bases to trimming and J lost 2 bases, with 16 bases between them. The CDR3 contains 16 residues. Germline V gene lookup returns CDR1 ENHRY and CDR2 SYGVKD. The CDR3 DNA reads as TGTGCCATCAGTGATAAGACATCAGGTCGCAACACTGAAGCTTTCTTT. Protein sequence: CAISDKTSGRNTEAFF.

This chain connects TRBV5-6 to TRBJ2-5, with 9 nucleotides matching TRBD2. This CDR3 spans 15 amino acids. Germline V gene sequence: CDR1 SGHDT, CDR2 YYEEEE. V trimming: 4 bases; J trimming: 7 bases; junction bases outside the gene matches: 11. CDR3 region: CASSIPRGGEGTQYF. CDR3 nucleotides: TGTGCCAGCAGCATACCTCGCGGGGGGGAAGGGACCCAGTACTTC.

The chain couples TRBV4-3 to TRBJ1-5; possible D gene TRBD1, 5 bases. Per the germline V gene, CDR1 is LGHNA and CDR2 is YSLEER. This CDR3 has 14 residues. Between the trimmed V and J ends, which lost 4 bases and 5 bases, there was a span of 12 bases. The CDR3 sequence: CASSLQVGDQPQHF. The CDR3 DNA reads TGCGCCAGCAGCCTACAGGTCGGGGATCAGCCCCAGCATTTT.

The genes are TRBV5-1 and TRBJ2-7; D is perhaps TRBD1 (5 bases). Trimming took off 4 bases at V and 0 bases at J, with 11 bases between the two ends. This CDR3 is 14 amino acids long. CDR1 is SGHRS, CDR2 YFSETQ, per germline. The CDR3 nucleotides read TGCGCCAGCAGCGGGGTTGGGGCCTCCTACGAGCAGTACTTC. Its protein product is CASSGVGASYEQYF.

The J gene is TRBJ1-2, the V gene TRBV5-5; 8 nucleotides align to TRBD1. J was trimmed by 6 bases and V by 6 bases; bases with no gene match: 13. The CDR3 has 15 amino acids. Looked up from germline, CDR1 is SGHKS and CDR2 is YYEKEE (reference sequence). The CDR3 DNA reads as TGTGCCAGCACCCTGCCAGGGGGCAAGAGGAATGGCTACACCTTC. Protein: CASTLPGGKRNGYTF.

This chain joins TRBV5-1 and TRBJ2-3, with TRBD2 matching 12 bases. Trimming removed 4 bases from V and 0 bases from J; junction bases left unmatched: 6. Germline CDR1 is SGHRS and CDR2 is YFSETQ. The CDR3 is made up of 17 amino acids. The CDR3 bases are TGCGCCAGCAGCCGGACTAGCGGGACACCTAGCACAGATACGCAGTATTTT. This sequence encodes CASSRTSGTPSTDTQYF. The entire variable domain, with the rest obtained from reference TRBV5-1 and TRBJ2-3, is as follows: KAGVTQTPRYLIKTRGQQVTLSCSPISGHRSVSWYQQTPGQGLQFLFEYFSETQRNKGNFPGRFSGRQFSNSRSEMNVSTLELGDSALYLCASSRTSGTPSTDTQYFGPGTRLTVL.

This clone was seen a few times. The V gene is TRBV5-1, the J gene TRBJ1-2; 10 nucleotides line up with TRBD1. Unmatched junction bases numbered 2, after V lost 3 bases and J lost 3 bases. From germline, CDR1 is SGHRS and CDR2 YFSETQ. The CDR3 has 14 amino acids. CDR3 sequence (DNA): TGCGCCAGCAGCTCCGGACAGGGGGACTATGGCTACACCTTC. Its protein is CASSSGQGDYGYTF.

This rearrangement joins TRBV21-1 to TRBJ1-1; whether TRBD1, the table's D call, matches the DNA was not checked. TRBV21-1 is a recognized pseudogene. The CDR3 extends over 21 amino acids. The CDR3 reads CASSKGSATGFISRFGTEAFF. CDR3 DNA: TGTGCCAGCAGCAAAGGGAGTGCGACAGGCTTTATTTCCCGATTTGGGACTGAAGCTTTCTTT.

This chain uses TRBV5-6 with TRBJ2-5; D gene unclear. V was trimmed by 5 bases and J by 5 bases, leaving 13 bases between them. CDR1 is SGHDT, CDR2 YYEEEE, per germline. The CDR3 spans 13 residues. The CDR3 region has the DNA TGTGCCAGCAGAAAAAGGGTTTGGGAGACCCAGTACTTC. Translated, it gives CASRKRVWETQYF.